This T cell receptor beta chain was sequenced during a study of shared clonotypes between healthy human individuals. Germline CDR1 reads SGHVS; CDR2 reads FNYEAQ. The V gene lost 3 bases and the J gene lost 6 bases, with 13 bases spanning the gap. The CDR3 is 14 residues long. A note on this clone: The antigen remains unidentified.

In the naive CD8 group, cells lacked CD45RO and were positively selected for CCR7, so terminally differentiated effector memory CD45RA+ cells were left out. Study-wide findings and caveats: Memory subsets generally showed lower estimated richness than naive subsets.

Evenly divided among several immunoSEQ plates was the genomic DNA of each subset. TCRdb's copy holds only in-frame clones and misses some; the assay was immunoSEQ multiplex PCR. The table shows about 2.2 million clones, with around 95% occurring only once. The sequenced sample was naive CD8+ T cells from PBMCs. This chain joins TRBV7-6 and TRBJ2-3; the D is unclear. The TCR was taken from a man younger than 30 in good health. Some clones in this sample may be carry-over from other donors' samples. The CDR3 DNA reads as TGTGCCAGCAGCTTGGCTAGGCTGGGCGATACGCAGTATTTT. As protein: CASSLARLGDTQYF.